The rows below give T cell receptor beta chains drawn from one sample of a study of CD8+ T cells in alopecia areata. Assay: immunoSEQ multiplex PCR; the TCRdb copy retains only in-frame clones and omits some. Found here are some 190,000 clones, about half of them singletons; the top ten hold about 9.5%. This specimen was CD8+ T cells sorted from blood, taken at week 52, from a patient treated with tofacitinib. Receptor source: a human donor with alopecia areata. Both conserved end residues are part of each CDR3. D genes are given only for firm matches. Clone sizes are given selectively: once, few, many, or a class where the clone is expanded.

D: .; size: .; V: TRBV11-2; J: TRBJ2-5; CDR3: CASSLYSQETQYF; DNA: TGTGCCAGCAGCTTATACAGCCAAGAGACCCAGTACTTC
D: .; size: .; V: TRBV10-3; J: TRBJ1-1; CDR3: CAISDGRRANTEAFF; DNA: TGTGCCATCAGTGACGGCCGCAGGGCGAACACTGAAGCTTTCTTT
D: .; size: few; V: TRBV4-3; J: TRBJ2-2; CDR3: CASSHETSPGELFF; DNA: TGCGCCAGCAGCCATGAAACTAGCCCCGGGGAGCTGTTTTTT
D: TRBD1; size: few; V: TRBV5-1; J: TRBJ2-3; CDR3: CASSFGTGADTQYF; DNA: TGCGCCAGCAGCTTTGGGACAGGGGCGGATACGCAGTATTTT
D: TRBD1; size: .; V: TRBV7-2; J: TRBJ2-7; CDR3: CASSPGTAEQYF; DNA: TGTGCCAGCAGCCCCGGGACAGCCGAGCAGTACTTC
D: TRBD1; size: .; V: TRBV27; J: TRBJ2-2; CDR3: CASRVGTGVTGELFF; DNA: TGTGCCAGCAGGGTGGGGACAGGGGTCACCGGGGAGCTGTTTTTT
D: TRBD2; size: .; V: TRBV7-9; J: TRBJ2-1; CDR3: CASSNTRTSGGYNEQFF; DNA: TGTGCCAGCAGCAACACTCGGACTAGCGGGGGGTACAATGAGCAGTTCTTC
D: TRBD1; size: .; V: TRBV6-5; J: TRBJ1-2; CDR3: CASSYMDRGSDGYTF; DNA: TGTGCCAGCAGTTACATGGACAGGGGAAGCGATGGCTACACCTTC
D: .; size: few; V: TRBV7-8; J: TRBJ2-1; CDR3: CASSLGGGAKYNEQFF; DNA: TGTGCCAGCAGCTTAGGTGGAGGGGCGAAATACAATGAGCAGTTCTTC
D: .; size: once; V: TRBV6-5; J: TRBJ2-6; CDR3: CASSWGESGANVLTF; DNA: TGTGCCAGCAGTTGGGGGGAATCCGGGGCCAACGTCCTGACTTTC
D: .; size: .; V: TRBV6-1; J: TRBJ1-1; CDR3: CASHIEGGTEAFF; DNA: TGTGCCAGCCACATCGAGGGGGGGACTGAAGCTTTCTTT
D: TRBD1; size: .; V: TRBV25-1; J: TRBJ2-7; CDR3: CASSGTGQGLGEQYF; DNA: TGTGCCAGCAGTGGAACCGGACAGGGGCTGGGCGAGCAGTACTTC
D: .; size: .; V: TRBV13; J: TRBJ1-1; CDR3: CASLSFPQGNTEAFF; DNA: TGTGCCAGCCTCAGCTTCCCACAGGGGAACACTGAAGCTTTCTTT
D: .; size: .; V: TRBV14; J: TRBJ1-6; CDR3: CASSQDQARNSPLHF; DNA: TGTGCCAGCAGCCAAGATCAGGCGCGGAATTCACCCCTCCACTTT
D: .; size: .; V: TRBV4-1; J: TRBJ1-6; CDR3: CASSPRVASNLSPLHF; DNA: TGCGCCAGCAGCCCCCGGGTCGCCTCAAATCTATCACCCCTCCACTTT
D: TRBD1; size: few; V: TRBV2; J: TRBJ1-5; CDR3: CASSSSKDRSNQPQHF; DNA: TGTGCCAGCAGTTCTAGCAAGGACAGGAGTAATCAGCCCCAGCATTTT
D: .; size: .; V: TRBV5-1; J: TRBJ2-2; CDR3: CASSSGQERRAGELFF; DNA: TGCGCCAGCAGCTCCGGACAGGAAAGGAGGGCCGGGGAGCTGTTTTTT
D: .; size: .; V: TRBV27; J: TRBJ1-5; CDR3: CASSLSPTDNQPQHF; DNA: TGTGCCAGCAGTTTATCCCCCACAGACAATCAGCCCCAGCATTTT
D: .; size: .; V: TRBV6-5; J: TRBJ1-5; CDR3: CASSYGGGNQPQHF; DNA: TGTGCCAGCAGTTACGGGGGGGGAAATCAGCCCCAGCATTTT
D: .; size: once; V: TRBV2; J: TRBJ2-1; CDR3: CASSDLDYNEQFF; DNA: TGTGCCAGCAGTGACCTAGATTACAATGAGCAGTTCTTC
D: .; size: .; V: TRBV11-2; J: TRBJ2-2; CDR3: CASSLGVAGELFF; DNA: TGTGCCAGCAGCTTAGGAGTGGCCGGGGAGCTGTTTTTT
D: TRBD2; size: .; V: TRBV29-1; J: TRBJ2-3; CDR3: CSVDKRGRTDTQYF; DNA: TGCAGCGTTGATAAGCGGGGGCGCACAGATACGCAGTATTTT
D: TRBD1; size: .; V: TRBV5-1; J: TRBJ2-7; CDR3: CASSPGQAEQYF; DNA: TGCGCCAGCAGCCCGGGACAGGCCGAGCAGTACTTC
D: .; size: .; V: TRBV6-5; J: TRBJ2-7; CDR3: CASSYSVGDNNEQYF; DNA: TGTGCCAGCAGTTACTCGGTAGGGGACAACAACGAGCAGTACTTC
D: TRBD1; size: .; V: TRBV27; J: TRBJ2-1; CDR3: CASSLIGTGNNEQFF; DNA: TGTGCCAGCAGTTTAATTGGGACAGGCAACAATGAGCAGTTCTTC
D: .; size: .; V: TRBV7-6; J: TRBJ2-3; CDR3: CASSPSWAPDTQYF; DNA: TGTGCCAGCAGCCCCTCGTGGGCCCCAGATACGCAGTATTTT
D: .; size: .; V: TRBV6-5; J: TRBJ1-1; CDR3: CASSYFRGDTEAFF; DNA: TGTGCCAGCAGTTACTTCAGGGGAGACACTGAAGCTTTCTTT
D: TRBD1; size: few; V: TRBV13; J: TRBJ2-3; CDR3: CASSWTGTDTQYF; DNA: TGTGCCAGCAGCTGGACAGGGACAGATACGCAGTATTTT
D: .; size: .; V: TRBV4-2; J: TRBJ2-1; CDR3: CASSQDLRAGSSYNEQFF; DNA: TGTGCCAGCAGCCAAGATCTTAGGGCGGGGAGCTCCTACAATGAGCAGTTCTTC
D: TRBD1; size: .; V: TRBV29-1; J: TRBJ1-1; CDR3: CSAFDRGSNTEAFF; DNA: TGCAGCGCCTTCGACAGGGGAAGTAACACTGAAGCTTTCTTT
D: .; size: .; V: TRBV6-6; J: TRBJ2-5; CDR3: CATYSAEETQYF; DNA: TGTGCCACCTATTCCGCTGAGGAGACCCAGTACTTC
D: .; size: .; V: TRBV4-3; J: TRBJ1-1; CDR3: CASSQDLKIRGWTEAFF; DNA: TGCGCCAGCAGCCAAGATCTGAAAATCAGGGGATGGACTGAAGCTTTCTTT
D: .; size: .; V: TRBV9; J: TRBJ1-2; CDR3: CASSVSSGTEYGYTF; DNA: TGTGCCAGCAGCGTAAGCTCTGGGACGGAGTATGGCTACACCTTC
D: TRBD1; size: .; V: TRBV5-4; J: TRBJ1-1; CDR3: CASSLGAGGTEAFF; DNA: TGTGCCAGCAGCTTGGGTGCAGGGGGTACTGAAGCTTTCTTT
D: .; size: .; V: TRBV29-1; J: TRBJ1-1; CDR3: CSVLGGPGTEAFF; DNA: TGCAGTGTCCTAGGGGGTCCCGGGACTGAAGCTTTCTTT
D: .; size: few; V: TRBV11-2; J: TRBJ1-4; CDR3: CASARGEKLFF; DNA: TGTGCCAGCGCCAGAGGTGAAAAACTGTTTTTT
D: TRBD1; size: .; V: TRBV2; J: TRBJ2-5; CDR3: CASRTGARVETQYF; DNA: TGTGCCAGCAGGACAGGGGCGAGAGTAGAGACCCAGTACTTC
D: .; size: .; V: TRBV5-4; J: TRBJ1-2; CDR3: CASSKDSYGYTF; DNA: TGTGCCAGCAGCAAGGACAGTTATGGCTACACCTTC
D: TRBD1; size: .; V: TRBV7-9; J: TRBJ1-1; CDR3: CASSSSGTGPEAFF; DNA: TGTGCCAGCAGCTCCTCCGGGACAGGGCCTGAAGCTTTCTTT
D: .; size: .; V: TRBV30; J: TRBJ2-3; CDR3: CAWSVGPDTQYF; DNA: TGTGCCTGGAGTGTAGGGCCAGATACGCAGTATTTT
D: TRBD1; size: .; V: TRBV4-2; J: TRBJ1-1; CDR3: CASSPLGRDSISEAFF; DNA: TGTGCCAGCAGCCCCCTTGGACGGGACAGTATCTCTGAAGCTTTCTTT
D: .; size: .; V: TRBV5-6; J: TRBJ1-1; CDR3: CASSLAGAGTSYNTEAFF; DNA: TGTGCCAGCAGCTTGGCCGGCGCAGGGACGAGTTACAACACTGAAGCTTTCTTT
D: TRBD1; size: .; V: TRBV4-1; J: TRBJ2-1; CDR3: CASSQFTGVGQFF; DNA: TGCGCCAGCAGCCAATTTACAGGGGTTGGGCAGTTCTTC
D: TRBD1; size: few; V: TRBV7-9; J: TRBJ2-1; CDR3: CASSWGQGVDEQFF; DNA: TGTGCCAGCAGCTGGGGACAGGGGGTCGATGAGCAGTTCTTC
D: .; size: .; V: TRBV29-1; J: TRBJ2-1; CDR3: CSVDGSSSYNEQFF; DNA: TGCAGCGTTGACGGGTCGAGCTCCTACAATGAGCAGTTCTTC
D: .; size: few; V: TRBV7-6; J: TRBJ1-6; CDR3: CASSLVGTGNSPLHF; DNA: TGTGCCAGCAGCTTAGTGGGGACGGGGAATTCACCCCTCCACTTT
D: .; size: .; V: TRBV5-4; J: TRBJ2-5; CDR3: CASSSRIEGETQYF; DNA: TGTGCCAGCAGCTCACGCATAGAGGGAGAGACCCAGTACTTC
D: .; size: few; V: TRBV5-1; J: TRBJ2-1; CDR3: CASSLAAEQFF; DNA: TGCGCCAGCAGCTTGGCGGCAGAGCAGTTCTTC
D: .; size: .; V: TRBV15; J: TRBJ1-4; CDR3: CATSRGDATNEKLFF; DNA: TGTGCCACCAGCAGGGGGGACGCAACTAATGAAAAACTGTTTTTT
D: .; size: .; V: TRBV13; J: TRBJ2-1; CDR3: CASSLVPADEQFF; DNA: TGTGCCAGCAGCTTAGTCCCGGCGGATGAGCAGTTCTTC
D: TRBD1; size: .; V: TRBV5-1; J: TRBJ2-3; CDR3: CASSTGQHTDTQYF; DNA: TGCGCCAGCAGCACGGGACAGCACACAGATACGCAGTATTTT
D: TRBD1; size: .; V: TRBV29-1; J: TRBJ2-7; CDR3: CSVIHLGTGQGHFEQYF; DNA: TGCAGCGTCATACACCTAGGGACGGGACAGGGGCATTTCGAGCAGTACTTC
D: TRBD2; size: .; V: TRBV5-6; J: TRBJ2-7; CDR3: CASSHGTSVYEQYF; DNA: TGTGCCAGCAGCCACGGGACTAGCGTCTACGAGCAGTACTTC
D: .; size: few; V: TRBV25-1; J: TRBJ1-4; CDR3: CASGNEKLFF; DNA: TGTGCCAGCGGGAATGAAAAACTGTTTTTT
D: .; size: .; V: TRBV27; J: TRBJ1-1; CDR3: CASSFGRGSQAFF; DNA: TGTGCCAGCAGTTTCGGGAGGGGTTCTCAAGCTTTCTTT
D: TRBD1; size: few; V: TRBV18; J: TRBJ1-1; CDR3: CASSPLTGAGTEAFF; DNA: TGTGCCAGCTCACCTTTGACAGGGGCAGGAACTGAAGCTTTCTTT
D: TRBD1; size: .; V: TRBV5-6; J: TRBJ1-1; CDR3: CASSSPDRGRGDEAFF; DNA: TGTGCCAGCAGCTCGCCCGACAGGGGGCGAGGGGATGAAGCTTTCTTT
D: .; size: .; V: TRBV7-9; J: TRBJ2-3; CDR3: CASSPSVVGTDTQYF; DNA: TGTGCCAGCAGCCCGTCCGTTGTCGGGACAGATACGCAGTATTTT
D: .; size: few; V: TRBV10-3; J: TRBJ1-1; CDR3: CAISEISTEAFF; DNA: TGTGCCATCAGTGAAATTAGCACTGAAGCTTTCTTT